This record covers a single TCR beta chain. This specimen belongs to a study of blood T cell repertoires in COVID-19. The assay was immunoSEQ multiplex PCR, and TCRdb's table has in-frame clones only and misses some. The data contain 25,000 or so clones, around 83% of them singletons. The clonotype comes from a human donor in a cohort sampled during active COVID-19. Sample: peripheral blood.

The CDR3 region has the DNA TGCGCCAGCAGCCAAGATCTAGAACCCGCCGCCTACAATGAGCAGTTCTTC. Amino acids: CASSQDLEPAAYNEQFF. J is TRBJ2-1 and V is TRBV4-1, with D hard to call. Trimming shortened V by 0 bases and J by 2 bases, and 14 bases separated the two germline ends. The CDR3 totals 17 residues. Germline V CDR1 and CDR2: MGHRA, YSYEKL.